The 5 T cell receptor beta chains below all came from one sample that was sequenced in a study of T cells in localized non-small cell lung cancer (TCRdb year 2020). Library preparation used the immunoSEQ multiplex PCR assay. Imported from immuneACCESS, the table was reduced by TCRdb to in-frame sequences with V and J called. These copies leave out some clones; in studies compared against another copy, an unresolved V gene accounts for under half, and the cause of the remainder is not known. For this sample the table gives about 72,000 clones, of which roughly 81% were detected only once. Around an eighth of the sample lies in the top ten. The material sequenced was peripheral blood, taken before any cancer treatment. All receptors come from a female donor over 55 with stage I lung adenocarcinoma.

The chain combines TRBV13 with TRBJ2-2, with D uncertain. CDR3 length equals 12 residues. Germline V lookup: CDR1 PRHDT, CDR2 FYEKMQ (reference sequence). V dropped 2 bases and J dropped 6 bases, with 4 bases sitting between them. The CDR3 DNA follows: TGTGCCAGCAGCTTATCTCCCGGGGAGCTGTTTTTT. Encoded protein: CASSLSPGELFF.

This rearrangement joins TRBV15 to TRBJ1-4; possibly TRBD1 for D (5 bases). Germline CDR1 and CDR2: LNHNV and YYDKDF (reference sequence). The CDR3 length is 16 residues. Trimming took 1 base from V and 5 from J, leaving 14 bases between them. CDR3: CATSRGGRGVNEKLFF. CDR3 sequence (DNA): TGTGCCACCAGCAGAGGAGGTCGGGGGGTGAATGAAAAACTGTTTTTT.

This chain's CDR3 is CASSVEGSSGNTIYF. The DNA for the CDR3 is TGTGCCAGCAGCGTAGAAGGCAGCTCTGGAAACACCATATATTTT. The rearrangement joins TRBV9 to TRBJ1-3; D unresolved. CDR1 SGDLS and CDR2 YYNGEE come from the germline V gene. CDR3 length equals 15 residues. V was clipped by 0 bases and J by 0 bases, with 7 bases between them.

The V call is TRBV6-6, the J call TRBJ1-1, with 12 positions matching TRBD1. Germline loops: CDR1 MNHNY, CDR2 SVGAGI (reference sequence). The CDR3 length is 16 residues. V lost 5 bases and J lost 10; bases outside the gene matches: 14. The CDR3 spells CASSPPGGTGGEGAFF. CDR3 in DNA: TGTGCCAGCAGTCCTCCCGGAGGGACAGGGGGCGAGGGAGCTTTCTTT.

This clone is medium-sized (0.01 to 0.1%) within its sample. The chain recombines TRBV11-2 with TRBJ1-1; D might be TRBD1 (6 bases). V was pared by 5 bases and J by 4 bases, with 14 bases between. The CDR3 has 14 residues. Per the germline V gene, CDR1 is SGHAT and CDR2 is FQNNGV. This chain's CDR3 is CASSITGIGTEAFF. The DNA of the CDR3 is TGTGCCAGCAGCATTACAGGGATCGGCACTGAAGCTTTCTTT.